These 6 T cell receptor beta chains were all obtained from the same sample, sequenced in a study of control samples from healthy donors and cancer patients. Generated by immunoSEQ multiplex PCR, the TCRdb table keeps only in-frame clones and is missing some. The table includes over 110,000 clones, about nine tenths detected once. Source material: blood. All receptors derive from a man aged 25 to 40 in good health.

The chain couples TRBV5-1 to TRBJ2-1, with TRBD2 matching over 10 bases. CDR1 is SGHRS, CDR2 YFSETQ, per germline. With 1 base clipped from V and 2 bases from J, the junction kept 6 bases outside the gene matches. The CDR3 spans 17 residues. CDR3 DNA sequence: TGCGCCAGCAGCTTGAAAGCGGGAGGGCCCCCCTACAATGAGCAGTTCTTC. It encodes CASSLKAGGPPYNEQFF.

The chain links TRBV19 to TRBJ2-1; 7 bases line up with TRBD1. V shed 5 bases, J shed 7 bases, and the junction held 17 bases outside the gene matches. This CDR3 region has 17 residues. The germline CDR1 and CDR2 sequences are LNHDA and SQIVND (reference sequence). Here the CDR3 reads CASSPRKQGVGWNEQFF. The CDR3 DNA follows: TGTGCCAGTAGTCCCAGAAAGCAGGGGGTTGGCTGGAATGAGCAGTTCTTC.

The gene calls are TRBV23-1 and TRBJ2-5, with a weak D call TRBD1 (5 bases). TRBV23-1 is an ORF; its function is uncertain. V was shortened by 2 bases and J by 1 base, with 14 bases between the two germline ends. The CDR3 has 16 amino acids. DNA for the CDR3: TGCGCCAGCAGTCAACCCGGGCAGGGCCTCCAAGAGACCCAGTACTTC. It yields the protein CASSQPGQGLQETQYF.

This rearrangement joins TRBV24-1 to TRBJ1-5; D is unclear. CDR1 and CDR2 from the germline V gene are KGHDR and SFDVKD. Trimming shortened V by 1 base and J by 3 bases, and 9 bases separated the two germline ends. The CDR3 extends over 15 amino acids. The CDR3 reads CATSDLKLPNQPQHF. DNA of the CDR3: TGTGCCACCAGTGATTTAAAGCTCCCCAATCAGCCCCAGCATTTT.

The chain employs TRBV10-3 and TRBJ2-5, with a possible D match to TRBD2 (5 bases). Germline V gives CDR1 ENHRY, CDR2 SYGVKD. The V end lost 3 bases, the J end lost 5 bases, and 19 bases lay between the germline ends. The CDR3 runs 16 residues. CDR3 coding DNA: TGTGCCATCAGTGATCGCGGAGGCTTTTCTGCGGAGACCCAGTACTTC. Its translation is CAISDRGGFSAETQYF.

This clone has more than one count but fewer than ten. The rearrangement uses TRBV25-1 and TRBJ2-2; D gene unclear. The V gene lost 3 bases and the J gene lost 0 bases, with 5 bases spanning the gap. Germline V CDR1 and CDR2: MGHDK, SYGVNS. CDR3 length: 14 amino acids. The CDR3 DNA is TGTGCCAGCAGTGACGTGTCGAACACCGGGGAGCTGTTTTTT. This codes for CASSDVSNTGELFF.